This T cell receptor beta chain stems from a study of STAT5B mutations in CD4+ large granular lymphocyte leukemia. Notes on the study in general: Less than 30% of private leukemic clonotypes occurred rarely in other patients' non-leukemic repertoires.

Assay: immunoSEQ multiplex PCR; the TCRdb copy retains only in-frame clones and omits some. The data show about 25,000 clones, about 86% seen once. The trim removed 4 bases at V and 8 bases at J, leaving 11 bases unmatched. Per the germline V gene, CDR1 is SGHNT and CDR2 is YENEEA. The CDR3 has 15 residues. Notes on this clone: Its matching antigen is unknown.

V gene TRBV11-3 combines with J gene TRBJ2-1, with TRBD1 matching 7 bases. This clonotype originated in a human donor in good health. Sequenced input: CD4+ T cells from blood buffy coats. For the CDR3, the DNA is TGTGCCAGCAGCTATTTTCCCGGGACAGCCTATGAGCAGTTCTTC. Amino acid sequence: CASSYFPGTAYEQFF.